One and the same sample provided the 26 T cell receptor beta chains below, sequenced in a study of blood T cell repertoires in COVID-19. Repertoires were generated with immunoSEQ multiplex PCR, while TCRdb's copy carries only in-frame clones and drops some. The repertoire holds under 300,000 clones, approximately 88% seen once, with 0.75% to 1% in the top ten. The sample was PBMCs or T cells enriched from blood (not recorded which). The source of these receptors is a woman in her twenties or thirties who had recovered from COVID-19.

V gene TRBV28 combines with J gene TRBJ2-5; D is possibly TRBD2 (6 bases). V was shortened by 6 bases and J by 5 bases, with 13 bases between the two germline ends. This CDR3 comprises 13 residues. Germline CDR1 is MDHEN and CDR2 is SYDVKM. The CDR3 region is CASSSDRGETQYF. CDR3 coding DNA: TGTGCCAGCAGCTCGGATCGGGGGGAGACCCAGTACTTC.

V is TRBV5-6 and J is TRBJ2-5, with D tentatively TRBD1 (5 bases). The V end lost 0 bases, the J end lost 1 base, and 7 bases lay between the germline ends. Germline CDR1 and CDR2: SGHDT and YYEEEE. The CDR3 is 14 amino acids. The CDR3 coding sequence is TGTGCCAGCAGCTTGGTGGGGCCCCAAGAGACCCAGTACTTC. This translates into CASSLVGPQETQYF.

A few counts support this clone. V is TRBV4-1 and J is TRBJ2-1, with TRBD2 matching 16 bases. CDR1 and CDR2 from the germline V gene are MGHRA and YSYEKL. This CDR3 has 18 residues. V lost 2 bases and J lost 8; bases outside the gene matches: 9. CDR3 amino acids: CASSQIDMGLAGGHEQFF. In nucleotides, the CDR3 is TGCGCCAGCAGCCAAATTGACATGGGACTAGCGGGGGGGCATGAGCAGTTCTTC.

J is TRBJ2-3 and V is TRBV27, with 10 bases lining up with TRBD2. V lost 3 bases to trimming and J lost 4 bases; unmatched junction nucleotides: 7. This CDR3 comprises 16 residues. CDR1 and CDR2 from the germline V gene are MNHEY and SMNVEV (reference sequence). The CDR3 is CASSFRQRGGPDTQYF. The CDR3 DNA is TGTGCCAGCAGTTTCAGGCAGCGGGGGGGCCCAGATACGCAGTATTTT.

The V and J genes are TRBV4-3 and TRBJ2-3; D not resolved. V lost 0 bases, J lost 7 bases, and 8 bases lay in between. CDR3 size: 13 residues. From germline, CDR1 is LGHNA and CDR2 YSLEER. In DNA form, the CDR3 reads TGCGCCAGCAGCCAAGATCTAGTAAATACGCAGTATTTT. Its protein is CASSQDLVNTQYF.

The V and J genes are TRBV7-8 and TRBJ2-7; 9 bases match TRBD2. V was pared by 5 bases and J by 5 bases, with 13 bases of the junction left unmatched. From germline, CDR1 is SGHVS and CDR2 FQNEAQ. The CDR3 contains 16 residues. CDR3 in amino acids: CASSPFLGTSSNEQYF. The DNA for the CDR3 is TGTGCCAGCAGCCCTTTCCTTGGGACTAGCTCTAACGAGCAGTACTTC.

This clone was counted a single time. The chain links TRBV6-2 or TRBV6-3 to TRBJ1-6, with D maybe TRBD1 (6 bases). V was cut by 5 bases and J by 8 bases, with 13 bases left in between. CDR3 length: 14 residues. Germline V lookup: CDR1 MNHEY, CDR2 SVGEGT. The CDR3 DNA reads as TGTGCCAGCAGTAAGCGGACAGTTGATTCACCCCTCCACTTT. Translating gives CASSKRTVDSPLHF.

This sequence joins TRBV7-2 and TRBJ1-3, with D possibly TRBD1 on 6 matching bases. Trimming shortened V by 3 bases and J by 1 base, and 22 bases separated the two germline ends. The germline V gene encodes CDR1 SGHTA and CDR2 FQGNSA. CDR3 length: 19 amino acids. Written as DNA, the CDR3 is TGTGCCAGCAGCTTTAACAGGGAGTCATTACTATTTTCTGGAAACACCATATATTTT. Its protein is CASSFNRESLLFSGNTIYF.

This chain uses TRBV18 with TRBJ2-2, with 7 bases fitting TRBD2. Unmatched junction bases numbered 4, after V lost 2 bases and J lost 1 base. Germline V gives CDR1 KGHSH, CDR2 LQKENI. The CDR3 extends over 16 amino acids. The CDR3 DNA reads TGTGCCAGCTCACCAGGGCTAGCGGAGAACACCGGGGAGCTGTTTTTT. Amino acid sequence: CASSPGLAENTGELFF.

The chain recombines TRBV11-2 with TRBJ2-5, with unresolved D. The CDR3 consists of 14 residues. Germline V CDR1 and CDR2: SGHAT, FQNNGV. V lost 5 bases, J lost 2 bases, and 12 bases lay in between. The CDR3 protein is CASSPPRRQETQYF. The CDR3 region has the DNA TGTGCCAGCAGCCCCCCGAGGCGTCAAGAGACCCAGTACTTC.

The chain couples TRBV2 to TRBJ1-1; TRBD1 is a possible D gene (6 bases). Trimming pared 1 base from V and 5 bases from J, leaving 14 bases between. The CDR3 is 15 residues long. Germline CDR1 SNHLY, CDR2 FYNNEI. The CDR3 region has the DNA TGTGCCAGCAGTGAAGGTCTGGGGGCTCGGACTGAAGCTTTCTTT. Translation gives CASSEGLGARTEAFF. The entire variable domain, with the rest obtained from reference TRBV2 and TRBJ1-1, is as follows: EPEVTQTPSHQVTQMGQEVILRCVPISNHLYFYWYRQILGQKVEFLVSFYNNEISEKSEIFDDQFSVERPDGSNFTLKIRSTKLEDSAMYFCASSEGLGARTEAFFGQGTRLTVV.

The rearrangement joins TRBV7-8 to TRBJ1-5, with a tentative D call TRBD1 (6 bases). Trimming pared 5 bases from V and 2 bases from J, leaving 16 bases between. The CDR3 runs 16 residues. From germline, CDR1 is SGHVS and CDR2 FQNEAQ. CDR3 sequence (DNA): TGTGCCAGCAGCACACAGGGTCGCGATGGCAATCAGCCCCAGCATTTT. Its protein is CASSTQGRDGNQPQHF.

This clone was seen a single time. V gene TRBV29-1 combines with J gene TRBJ1-2; perhaps TRBD1 as D (5 bases). With 3 bases removed from V and 6 bases from J, the gap between germline ends came to 11 bases. CDR3 length: 12 residues. The germline V gene encodes CDR1 SQVTM and CDR2 ANQGSEA. CDR3 amino acids: CSVDRDSNGYTF. In nucleotides, the CDR3 is TGCAGCGTTGACAGGGATAGTAATGGCTACACCTTC.

This chain links TRBV14 with TRBJ2-7; D remains unclear. Germline V gene sequence: CDR1 SGHDN, CDR2 FVKESK. CDR3 length equals 13 residues. V lost 1 base and J 6 bases, leaving 10 bases between the germline ends. CDR3 sequence (DNA): TGTGCCAGCAGCCAAGTAGATGGTTTCGAGCAGTACTTC. Translating gives CASSQVDGFEQYF.

This clone came up a few times. The genes are TRBV19 and TRBJ2-3, with TRBD1 matching 9 bases. CDR1 and CDR2 from the germline V gene are LNHDA and SQIVND (reference sequence). After removal of 4 bases from V and 5 bases from J, the junction contained 16 bases not matched to a gene. The CDR3 sequence is 18 residues long. The CDR3 DNA sequence: TGTGCCAGTAGTAACCGGCCCGGGGGACAGGGTCTGAGAGATACGCAGTATTTT. Encoded protein: CASSNRPGGQGLRDTQYF.

The chain is built from TRBV30 and TRBJ1-3; D gene uncertain. The CDR3 is 11 amino acids. The V end was cut by 4 bases, the J end by 4 bases, with 5 bases between. The germline gives CDR1 GTSNPN, CDR2 SVGIG (reference sequence). The CDR3 region has the DNA TGTGCCTGGACCGGGGGAAACACCATATATTTT. This translates into CAWTGGNTIYF.

V usage is TRBV7-2 and J usage is TRBJ2-3; 7 bases fit TRBD1. This CDR3 region has 14 residues. V lost 6 bases and J lost 0; bases outside the gene matches: 3. CDR1 is SGHTA and CDR2 is FQGNSA in the germline V gene. CDR3 amino acids: CASRVRGSTDTQYF. The CDR3 DNA reads as TGTGCCAGCAGGGTCAGGGGGAGCACAGATACGCAGTATTTT. The full variable domain, completed using reference TRBV7-2 and TRBJ2-3, is GAGVSQSPSNKVTEKGKDVELRCDPISGHTALYWYRQSLGQGLEFLIYFQGNSAPDKSGLPSDRFSAERTGGSVSTLTIQRTQQEDSAVYLCASRVRGSTDTQYFGPGTRLTVL.

The chain combines TRBV7-9 with TRBJ2-3; 7 bases map to TRBD2. Germline values: CDR1 SEHNR, CDR2 FQNEAQ (reference sequence). The CDR3 is 16 amino acids. V gave up 5 bases and J gave up 1 base; unmatched junction bases: 9. CDR3 sequence (DNA): TGTGCCAGCAGCCAGAGCGGGGCCAGAGGCACAGATACGCAGTATTTT. Its translation: CASSQSGARGTDTQYF.

The table lists this clone with a count of one. The V call is TRBV3-1 (or the pseudogene TRBV3-2), the J call TRBJ1-2; weak D call: TRBD1 (6 bases). The V and J ends lost 3 bases and 3 bases respectively, with 14 bases between them. Germline values: CDR1 LGHDT, CDR2 YNNKEL (reference sequence). The CDR3 extends over 15 amino acids. The CDR3 DNA reads as TGTGCCAGCAGCCATCGCACAGGGCCTGACTATGGCTACACCTTC. Amino acids: CASSHRTGPDYGYTF.

This clone was counted a single time. The rearrangement joins TRBV12-5 to TRBJ1-6; TRBD1 matches 8 bases. CDR1 and CDR2 (germline): LGHNT, FRNRAP. The CDR3 consists of 17 residues. The J segment lost 9 bases and the V segment lost 8 bases, leaving 18 bases of the junction unmatched. The CDR3 DNA reads TGTGCTAGTACCCGGGGCAATCAGGGGGCCCCTGGTTCACCCCTCCACTTT. Translating it yields CASTRGNQGAPGSPLHF. The full variable domain, completed using reference TRBV12-5 and TRBJ1-6, is DARVTQTPRHKVTEMGQEVTMRCQPILGHNTVFWYRQTMMQGLELLAYFRNRAPLDDSGMPKDRFSAEMPDATLATLKIQPSEPRDSAVYFCASTRGNQGAPGSPLHFGNGTRLTVT.

The chain uses TRBV27 and TRBJ2-1, with 7 bases fitting TRBD2. Trimming removed 2 bases from V and 7 bases from J; junction bases left unmatched: 5. CDR1 is MNHEY, CDR2 SMNVEV, per germline (reference sequence). This CDR3 contains 14 residues. The CDR3 DNA follows: TGTGCCAGCAGTTTAGCGGGGGTAGGAAATGAGCAGTTCTTC. Translation gives CASSLAGVGNEQFF.

V and J are TRBV28 and TRBJ1-5, with D hard to call. Germline V gene sequence: CDR1 MDHEN, CDR2 SYDVKM. This CDR3 is built from 15 residues. Between the trimmed V and J ends, which lost 4 bases and 5 bases, there was a span of 15 bases. Here the CDR3 DNA reads TGTGCCAGCAGTTCTTTTTCAGGCCGGTATCAGCCCCAGCATTTT. Translation: CASSSFSGRYQPQHF.

The rearrangement uses TRBV5-5 and TRBJ2-1; weak D call: TRBD2 (5 bases). The V gene's germline CDR1 is SGHKS and CDR2 YYEKEE (reference sequence). The CDR3 consists of 15 residues. V lost 1 base and J 5 bases, leaving 13 bases between the germline ends. The CDR3 sequence is CASSLRGWLDNEQFF. CDR3 sequence (DNA): TGTGCCAGCAGCTTGCGGGGTTGGTTGGACAATGAGCAGTTCTTC.

The gene calls are TRBV5-4 and TRBJ1-4; D ambiguous. The germline CDR1 and CDR2 sequences are SGHNT and YYREEE (reference sequence). The CDR3 has 16 amino acids. Trimming cost V 3 bases and J 8 bases, with 20 bases left between them. CDR3 residues: CASSSSGSGIEEKLFF. CDR3 bases: TGTGCCAGCAGCTCGTCGGGGAGTGGCATAGAAGAAAAACTGTTTTTT.

This chain links TRBV19 with TRBJ1-5; TRBD1 matches 7 bases. Germline V gene data show CDR1 as LNHDA and CDR2 as SQIVND (reference sequence). The CDR3 has 17 amino acids. J was trimmed by 1 base and V by 6 bases; bases with no gene match: 12. The CDR3, as DNA: TGTGCCAGTAGGCACGTCTTACAGGGGAACAGCAATCAGCCCCAGCATTTT. It translates to CASRHVLQGNSNQPQHF. The whole variable domain, remainder taken from reference TRBV19 and TRBJ1-5, is DGGITQSPKYLFRKEGQNVTLSCEQNLNHDAMYWYRQDPGQGLRLIYYSQIVNDFQKGDIAEGYSVSREKKESFPLTVTSAQKNPTAFYLCASRHVLQGNSNQPQHFGDGTRLSIL.

The V and J genes are TRBV27 and TRBJ1-1, with a possible D match to TRBD1 (6 bases). V lost 5 bases and J lost 0, with 16 bases in between. The CDR3 extends over 16 amino acids. Germline-derived CDR1 and CDR2 are MNHEY and SMNVEV (reference sequence). CDR3 amino acids: CASSPRGRTMNTEAFF. The CDR3, as DNA: TGTGCCAGCAGTCCCAGGGGCAGAACGATGAACACTGAAGCTTTCTTT.